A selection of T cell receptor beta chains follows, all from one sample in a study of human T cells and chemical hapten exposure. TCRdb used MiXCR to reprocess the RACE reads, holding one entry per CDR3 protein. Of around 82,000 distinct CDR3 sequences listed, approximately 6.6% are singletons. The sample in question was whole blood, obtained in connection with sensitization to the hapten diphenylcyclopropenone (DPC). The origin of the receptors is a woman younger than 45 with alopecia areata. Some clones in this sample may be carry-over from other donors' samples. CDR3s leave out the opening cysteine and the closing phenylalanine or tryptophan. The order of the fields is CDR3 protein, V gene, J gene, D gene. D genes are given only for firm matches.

ASSQEGVGQPNTEAF	TRBV4-1	TRBJ1-1	.
ASSVGRLQETQY	TRBV9	TRBJ2-5	.
SVEVGAGGRNNEQF	TRBV29-1	TRBJ2-1	.
ASSSTRQGATDTQY	TRBV11-3	TRBJ2-3	TRBD1
SASDGTNYGYT	TRBV20-1	TRBJ1-2	.
SAGGEHRTEAF	TRBV20-1	TRBJ1-1	.
ASSQSTTGTGVYGYT	TRBV16	TRBJ1-2	TRBD1
ASSRAGANQETQY	TRBV6-2/TRBV6-3	TRBJ2-5	.
ASGLNSNQPQH	TRBV12-5	TRBJ1-5	.
ASSLSGEKLF	TRBV11-3	TRBJ1-4	.
ASSNLLAGAEQY	TRBV5-6	TRBJ2-7	TRBD2
ASTGAGPGGYGYT	TRBV7-8	TRBJ1-2	.
SARPQGAPYEQY	TRBV20-1	TRBJ2-7	TRBD1
ASSLKGQIQETQY	TRBV5-4	TRBJ2-5	TRBD1
ASSSDSHTEAF	TRBV5-1	TRBJ1-1	.
ASSNTGTGANEQF	TRBV2	TRBJ2-1	TRBD1
AITSLQLSYGYT	TRBV10-3	TRBJ1-2	.
ASSSTENSPLH	TRBV7-3	TRBJ1-6	.
ASSVTPRGDTIY	TRBV9	TRBJ1-3	TRBD1
ASSLGGRMNTEAF	TRBV28	TRBJ1-1	.
AISGGTTHKGSSGANVLT	TRBV10-3	TRBJ2-6	.
ASSLKSGGALTDTQY	TRBV5-4	TRBJ2-3	TRBD2
ASSRTSRTDTQY	TRBV11-1	TRBJ2-3	.
ASSERGANTDTQY	TRBV10-1	TRBJ2-3	.
ASSQLRGQGASEAF	TRBV4-2	TRBJ1-1	TRBD1
ASSFHGGPSTEAF	TRBV5-1	TRBJ1-1	.
ASSLGSGSANNSPLH	TRBV7-9	TRBJ1-6	.
ASSLTQAGNTIY	TRBV11-2	TRBJ1-3	.
SAKKSTDTQY	TRBV20-1	TRBJ2-3	.
SEKGSRDLRPVYT	TRBV29-1	TRBJ1-2	.
SVGRGGGYT	TRBV29-1	TRBJ1-2	.
SVVRRNIQY	TRBV29-1	TRBJ2-4	.